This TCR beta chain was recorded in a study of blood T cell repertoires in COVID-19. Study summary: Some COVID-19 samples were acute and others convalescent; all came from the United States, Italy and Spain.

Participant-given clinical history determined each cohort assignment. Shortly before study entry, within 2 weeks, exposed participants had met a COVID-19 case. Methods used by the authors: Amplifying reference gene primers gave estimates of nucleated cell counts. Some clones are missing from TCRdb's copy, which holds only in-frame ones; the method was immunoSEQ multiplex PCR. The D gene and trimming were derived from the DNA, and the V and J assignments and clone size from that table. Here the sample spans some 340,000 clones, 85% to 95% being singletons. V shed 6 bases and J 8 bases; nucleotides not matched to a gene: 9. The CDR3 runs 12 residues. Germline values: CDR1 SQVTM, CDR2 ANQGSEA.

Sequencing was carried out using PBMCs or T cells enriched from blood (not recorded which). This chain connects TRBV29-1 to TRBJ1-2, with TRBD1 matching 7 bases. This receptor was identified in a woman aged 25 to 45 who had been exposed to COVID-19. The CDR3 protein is CSVRGQHQGYTF. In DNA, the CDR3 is TGCAGCGTCCGGGGACAGCACCAGGGCTACACCTTC.